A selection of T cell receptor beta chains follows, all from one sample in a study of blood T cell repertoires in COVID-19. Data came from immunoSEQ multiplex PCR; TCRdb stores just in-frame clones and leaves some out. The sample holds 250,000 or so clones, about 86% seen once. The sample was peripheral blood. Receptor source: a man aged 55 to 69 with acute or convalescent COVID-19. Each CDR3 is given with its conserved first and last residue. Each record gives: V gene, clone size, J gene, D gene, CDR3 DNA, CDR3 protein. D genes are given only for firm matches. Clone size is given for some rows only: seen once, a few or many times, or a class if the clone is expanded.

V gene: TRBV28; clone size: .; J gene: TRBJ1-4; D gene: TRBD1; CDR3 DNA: TGTGCCAGCAGTTCTCCCGGGACAGGGGTCGAAAAACTGTTTTTT; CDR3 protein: CASSSPGTGVEKLFF
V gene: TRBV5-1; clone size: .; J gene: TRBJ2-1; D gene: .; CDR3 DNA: TGCGCCAGCAGCTTGGCCATCGCGTCTGAGCAGTTCTTC; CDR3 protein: CASSLAIASEQFF
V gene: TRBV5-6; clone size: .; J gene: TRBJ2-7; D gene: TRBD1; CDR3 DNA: TGTGCCAGCAGCTCGGGGACAGGAGCCTACGAGCAGTACTTC; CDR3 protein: CASSSGTGAYEQYF
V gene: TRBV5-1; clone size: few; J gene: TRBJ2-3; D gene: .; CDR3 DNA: TGCGCCAGCAGCTTGGAGCAGGGGTGGGAAGATACGCAGTATTTT; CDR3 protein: CASSLEQGWEDTQYF
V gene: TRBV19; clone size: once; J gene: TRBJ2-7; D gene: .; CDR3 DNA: TGTGCCAGTAGTATACAGGGCGGTAACCACGAGCAGTACTTC; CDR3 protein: CASSIQGGNHEQYF
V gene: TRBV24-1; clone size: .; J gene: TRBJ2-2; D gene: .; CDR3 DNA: TGTGCCACCAAGCAGGGGAACACCGGGGAGCTGTTTTTT; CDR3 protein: CATKQGNTGELFF
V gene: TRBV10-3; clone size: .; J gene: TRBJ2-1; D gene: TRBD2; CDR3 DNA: TGTGCCATGGGGTCTAGCGGATACAATGAGCAGTTCTTC; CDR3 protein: CAMGSSGYNEQFF
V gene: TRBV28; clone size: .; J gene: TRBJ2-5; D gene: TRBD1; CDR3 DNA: TGTGCCAGCAGTAAGGACAGGGGGGCCCGAGAGACCCAGTACTTC; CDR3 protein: CASSKDRGARETQYF
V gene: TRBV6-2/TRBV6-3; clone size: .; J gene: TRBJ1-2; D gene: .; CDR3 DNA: TGTGCCAGCAGTTACGTGGCAGGGAGGAACTATGGCTACACCTTC; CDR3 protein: CASSYVAGRNYGYTF
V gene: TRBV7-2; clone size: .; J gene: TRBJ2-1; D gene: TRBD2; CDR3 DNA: TGTGCCAGCAGCTTAGGTCCTAGCGGGAGATTCAATGAGCAGTTCTTC; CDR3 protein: CASSLGPSGRFNEQFF
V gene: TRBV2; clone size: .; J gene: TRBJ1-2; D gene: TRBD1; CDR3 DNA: TGTGCCAGCAGTGATCATACGCCAGGGGGCGTCTATGGCTACACCTTC; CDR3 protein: CASSDHTPGGVYGYTF
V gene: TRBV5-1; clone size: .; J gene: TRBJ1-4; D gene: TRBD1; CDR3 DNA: TGCGCCAGCAGCTTGGACGGGACAGATAATGAAAAACTGTTTTTT; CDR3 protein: CASSLDGTDNEKLFF
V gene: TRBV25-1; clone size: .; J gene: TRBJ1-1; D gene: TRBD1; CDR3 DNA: TGTGCCAGCAGTGGAGACAGGGGAGACACTGAAGCTTTCTTT; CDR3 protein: CASSGDRGDTEAFF
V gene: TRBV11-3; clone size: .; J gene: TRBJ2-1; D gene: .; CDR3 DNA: TGTGCCAGCAGCTTAGGAACGGGGGTGTACAATGAGCAGTTCTTC; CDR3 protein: CASSLGTGVYNEQFF
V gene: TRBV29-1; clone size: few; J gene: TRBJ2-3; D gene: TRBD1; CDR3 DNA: TGCAGCGTCATACCTACAGGGGGTAGCACAGATACGCAGTATTTT; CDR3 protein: CSVIPTGGSTDTQYF
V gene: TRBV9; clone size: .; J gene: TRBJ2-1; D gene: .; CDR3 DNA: TGTGCCAGCAACGCAGGGGTGACCTACAATGAGCAGTTCTTC; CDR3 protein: CASNAGVTYNEQFF
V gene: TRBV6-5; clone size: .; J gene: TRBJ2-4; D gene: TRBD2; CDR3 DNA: TGTGCCAGCAGCCCCGGGACTATCAAAAACATTCAGTACTTC; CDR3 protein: CASSPGTIKNIQYF
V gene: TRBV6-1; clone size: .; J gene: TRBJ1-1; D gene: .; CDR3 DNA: TGTGCCAGCAGTGAAGTGACAGGTGGGGTCACTGAAGCTTTCTTT; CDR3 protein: CASSEVTGGVTEAFF
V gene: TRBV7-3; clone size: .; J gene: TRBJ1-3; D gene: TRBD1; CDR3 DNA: TGTGCCAGCAGCTGGACAGGGGGGAGTGGAAACACCATATATTTT; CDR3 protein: CASSWTGGSGNTIYF